This TCR beta chain was identified during a study of OX40 agonist ivuxolimab in advanced cancers. Produced via immunoSEQ multiplex PCR; TCRdb's table is partial and in-frame only. The data show tens of thousands of clones, about 85% seen once. The source material was CD4+ or CD8+ T cells sorted from blood, sampled in a trial of the OX40 agonist ivuxolimab. This sequence originates from an adult with an advanced solid tumor such as melanoma, head and neck, liver or kidney cancer.

CDR3 amino acids: CASSLGSPGQPSYEQYF. The CDR3 DNA sequence: TGCGCCAGCAGCTTGGGTAGCCCCGGGCAGCCGTCCTACGAGCAGTACTTC. V is TRBV5-1 and J is TRBJ2-7; D is unclear. Germline-derived CDR1 and CDR2 are SGHRS and YFSETQ. The CDR3 spans 17 residues. Trimming left V 0 bases short and J 1 base short, with 17 bases between. The full variable domain, its missing parts supplied by reference TRBV5-1 and TRBJ2-7, is KAGVTQTPRYLIKTRGQQVTLSCSPISGHRSVSWYQQTPGQGLQFLFEYFSETQRNKGNFPGRFSGRQFSNSRSEMNVSTLELGDSALYLCASSLGSPGQPSYEQYFGPGTRLTVT.